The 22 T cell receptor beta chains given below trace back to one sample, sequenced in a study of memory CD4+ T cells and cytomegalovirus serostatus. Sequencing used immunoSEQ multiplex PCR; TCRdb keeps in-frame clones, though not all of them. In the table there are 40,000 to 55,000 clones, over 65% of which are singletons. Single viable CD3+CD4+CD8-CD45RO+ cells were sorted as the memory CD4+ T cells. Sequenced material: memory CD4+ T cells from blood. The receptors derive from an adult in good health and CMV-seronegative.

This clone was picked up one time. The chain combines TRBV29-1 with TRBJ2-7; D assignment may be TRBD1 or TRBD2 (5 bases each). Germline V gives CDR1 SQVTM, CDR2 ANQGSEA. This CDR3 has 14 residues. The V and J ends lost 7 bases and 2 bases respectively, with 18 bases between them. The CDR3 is CSATEGQAPYEQYF. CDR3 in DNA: TGCAGCGCTACAGAGGGGCAAGCACCCTACGAGCAGTACTTC.

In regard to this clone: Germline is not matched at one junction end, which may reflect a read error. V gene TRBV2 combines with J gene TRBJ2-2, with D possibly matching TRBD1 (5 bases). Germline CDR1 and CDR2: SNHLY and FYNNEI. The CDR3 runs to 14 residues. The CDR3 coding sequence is TGTACCAGCGTCCTGACAGTGAACACCGGGGAGCTGTTTTTT. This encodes CTSVLTVNTGELFF.

The CDR3 nucleotides are TGTGCCAGCGGGCCCCGGGCAGGGCAAAATTCACCCCTCCACTTT. It is translated as CASGPRAGQNSPLHF. This sequence joins TRBV27 and TRBJ1-6; TRBD1 might be the D (5 bases). CDR1 and CDR2 from the germline V gene are MNHEY and SMNVEV (reference sequence). Trimming shortened V by 8 bases and J by 7 bases, and 18 bases separated the two germline ends. This CDR3 has 15 amino acids.

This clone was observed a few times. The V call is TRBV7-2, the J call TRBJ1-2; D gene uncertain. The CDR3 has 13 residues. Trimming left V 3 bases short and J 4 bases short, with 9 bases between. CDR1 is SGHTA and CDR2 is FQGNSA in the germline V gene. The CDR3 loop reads CASSLEGGYGYTF. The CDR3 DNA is TGTGCCAGCAGCTTGGAGGGTGGCTATGGCTACACCTTC.

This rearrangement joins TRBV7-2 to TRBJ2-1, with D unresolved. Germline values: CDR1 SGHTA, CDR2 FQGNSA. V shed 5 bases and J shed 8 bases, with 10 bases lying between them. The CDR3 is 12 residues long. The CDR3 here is CASSPNSYEQFF. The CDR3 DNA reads TGTGCCAGCAGCCCGAATTCCTATGAGCAGTTCTTC.

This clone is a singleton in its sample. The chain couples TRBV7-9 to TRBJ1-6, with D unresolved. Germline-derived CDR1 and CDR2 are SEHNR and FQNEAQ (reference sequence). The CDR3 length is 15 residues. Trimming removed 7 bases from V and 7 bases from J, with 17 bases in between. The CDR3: CASTTGLTDNSPLHF. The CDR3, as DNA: TGTGCCAGCACCACGGGGTTGACCGACAATTCACCCCTCCACTTT.

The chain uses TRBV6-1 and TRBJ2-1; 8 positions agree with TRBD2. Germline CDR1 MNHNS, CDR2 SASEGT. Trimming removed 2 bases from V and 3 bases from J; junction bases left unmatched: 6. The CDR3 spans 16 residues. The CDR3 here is CASSESLAGVYNEQFF. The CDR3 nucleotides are TGTGCCAGCAGTGAAAGCCTAGCGGGTGTCTACAATGAGCAGTTCTTC.

CDR3 nucleotide sequence: TGTGCCAGCAGCCCACAGGGGTCCGCTTTATACGAGCAGTACTTC. Translated: CASSPQGSALYEQYF. The chain couples TRBV11-2 to TRBJ2-7; 7 bases are a match to TRBD1. V dropped 5 bases and J dropped 4; count of bases not matched to a gene: 11. Germline values: CDR1 SGHAT, CDR2 FQNNGV. The CDR3 spans 15 residues.

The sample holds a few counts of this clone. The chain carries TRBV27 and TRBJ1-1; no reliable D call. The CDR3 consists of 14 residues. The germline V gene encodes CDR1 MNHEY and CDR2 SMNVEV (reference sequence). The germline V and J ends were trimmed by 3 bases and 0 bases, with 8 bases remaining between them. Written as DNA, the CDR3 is TGTGCCAGCAGTTTCTTGGGTTTGAACACTGAAGCTTTCTTT. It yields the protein CASSFLGLNTEAFF.

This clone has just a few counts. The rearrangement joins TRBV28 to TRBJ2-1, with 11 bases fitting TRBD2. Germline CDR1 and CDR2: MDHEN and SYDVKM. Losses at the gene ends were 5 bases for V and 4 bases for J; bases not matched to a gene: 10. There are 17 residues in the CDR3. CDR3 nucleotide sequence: TGTGCCAGCAGTAAACCCGGGACTAGCGGACCTTACAATGAGCAGTTCTTC. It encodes CASSKPGTSGPYNEQFF.

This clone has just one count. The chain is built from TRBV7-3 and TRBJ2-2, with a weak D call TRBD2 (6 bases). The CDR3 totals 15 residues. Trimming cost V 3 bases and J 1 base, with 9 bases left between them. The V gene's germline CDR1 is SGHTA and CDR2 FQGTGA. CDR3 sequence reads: CASSLLALNTGELFF. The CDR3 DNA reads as TGTGCCAGCAGCTTGCTAGCGCTGAACACCGGGGAGCTGTTTTTT.

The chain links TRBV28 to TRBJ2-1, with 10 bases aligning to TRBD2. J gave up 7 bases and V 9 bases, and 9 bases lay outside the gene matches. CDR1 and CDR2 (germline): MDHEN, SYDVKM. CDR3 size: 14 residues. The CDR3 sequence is CASTRLAGSNEQFF. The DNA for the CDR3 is TGTGCCAGTACTCGACTAGCGGGCTCGAATGAGCAGTTCTTC.

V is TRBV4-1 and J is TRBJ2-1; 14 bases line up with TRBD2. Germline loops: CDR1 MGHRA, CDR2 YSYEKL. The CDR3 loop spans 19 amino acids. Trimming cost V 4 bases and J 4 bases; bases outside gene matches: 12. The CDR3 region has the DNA TGCGCCAGCAGCCTGTCGGGACTAGCGGGGGTCAACTCATACAATGAGCAGTTCTTC. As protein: CASSLSGLAGVNSYNEQFF.

In DNA, the CDR3 is TGTGCCAGCAGTTCCCAGGGGACAGGGACCTTTAACTATGGCTACACCTTC. This gives the protein CASSSQGTGTFNYGYTF. The chain has TRBV27 and TRBJ1-2; TRBD1 matches 9 bases. The germline gives CDR1 MNHEY, CDR2 SMNVEV (reference sequence). Unmatched junction bases numbered 10, after V lost 4 bases and J lost 1 base. This CDR3 contains 17 residues.

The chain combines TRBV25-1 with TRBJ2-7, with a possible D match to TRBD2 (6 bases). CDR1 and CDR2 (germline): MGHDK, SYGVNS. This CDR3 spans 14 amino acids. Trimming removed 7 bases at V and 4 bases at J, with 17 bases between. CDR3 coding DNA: TGTGCCAGCACCCATAGCGCTCGGGGGTACGAGCAGTACTTC. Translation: CASTHSARGYEQYF.

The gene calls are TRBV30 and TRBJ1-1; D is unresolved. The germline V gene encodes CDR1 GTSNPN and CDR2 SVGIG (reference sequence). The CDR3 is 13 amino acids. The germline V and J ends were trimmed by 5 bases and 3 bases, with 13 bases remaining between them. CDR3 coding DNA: TGTGCCTGGGCCCGACAAAGCGACACTGAAGCTTTCTTT. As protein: CAWARQSDTEAFF.

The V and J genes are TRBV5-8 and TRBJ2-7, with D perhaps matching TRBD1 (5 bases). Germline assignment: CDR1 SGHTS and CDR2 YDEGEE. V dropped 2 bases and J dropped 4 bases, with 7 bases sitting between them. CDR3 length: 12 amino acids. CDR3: CASSFQGYEQYF. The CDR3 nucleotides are TGTGCCAGCAGCTTTCAGGGATACGAGCAGTACTTC. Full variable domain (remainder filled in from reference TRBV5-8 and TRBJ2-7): EAGVTQSPTHLIKTRGQQATLRCSPISGHTSVYWYQQALGLGLQFLLWYDEGEERNRGNFPPRFSGRQFPNYSSELNVNALELEDSALYLCASSFQGYEQYFGPGTRLTVT.

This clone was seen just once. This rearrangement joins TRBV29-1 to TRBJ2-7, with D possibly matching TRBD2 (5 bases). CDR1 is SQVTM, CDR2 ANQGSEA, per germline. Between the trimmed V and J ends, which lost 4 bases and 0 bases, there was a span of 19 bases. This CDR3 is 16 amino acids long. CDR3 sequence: CSVAATEAVSSYEQYF. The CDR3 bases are TGCAGCGTTGCCGCGACGGAAGCGGTGAGCTCCTACGAGCAGTACTTC.

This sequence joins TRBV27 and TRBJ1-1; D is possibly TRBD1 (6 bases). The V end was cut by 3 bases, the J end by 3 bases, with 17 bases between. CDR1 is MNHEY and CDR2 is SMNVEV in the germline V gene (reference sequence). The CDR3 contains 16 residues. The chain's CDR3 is CASSLRRGGGYTEAFF. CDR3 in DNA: TGTGCCAGCAGTTTGAGGAGAGGAGGGGGGTACACTGAAGCTTTCTTT.

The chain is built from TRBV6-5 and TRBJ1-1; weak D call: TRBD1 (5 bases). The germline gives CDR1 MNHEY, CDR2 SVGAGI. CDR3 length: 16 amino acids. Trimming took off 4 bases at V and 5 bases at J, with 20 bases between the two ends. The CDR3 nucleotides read TGTGCCAGCAGTTCCCCGGGTAGGGGTCGGGGTACTGAAGCTTTCTTT. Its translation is CASSSPGRGRGTEAFF.

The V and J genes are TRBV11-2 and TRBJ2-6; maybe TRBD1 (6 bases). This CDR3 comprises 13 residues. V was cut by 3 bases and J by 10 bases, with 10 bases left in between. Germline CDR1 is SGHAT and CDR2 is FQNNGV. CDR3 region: CASSLDSSNVLTF. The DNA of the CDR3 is TGTGCCAGCAGCTTGGACAGCTCTAACGTCCTGACTTTC.

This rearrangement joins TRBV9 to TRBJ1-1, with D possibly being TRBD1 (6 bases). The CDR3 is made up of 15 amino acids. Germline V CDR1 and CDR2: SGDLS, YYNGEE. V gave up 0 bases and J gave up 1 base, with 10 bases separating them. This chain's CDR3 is CASSVEGGRNTEAFF. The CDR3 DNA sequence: TGTGCCAGCAGCGTAGAAGGGGGGAGGAACACTGAAGCTTTCTTT.